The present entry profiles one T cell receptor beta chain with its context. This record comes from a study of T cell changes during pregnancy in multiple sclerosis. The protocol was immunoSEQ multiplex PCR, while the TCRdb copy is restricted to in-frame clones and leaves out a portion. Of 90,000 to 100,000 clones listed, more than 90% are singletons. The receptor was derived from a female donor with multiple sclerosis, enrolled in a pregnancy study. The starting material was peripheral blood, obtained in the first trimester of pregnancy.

CDR3 amino acids: CASSLGGLAGGNEQFF. As DNA, the CDR3 is TGTGCCAGCAGCCTAGGGGGGCTAGCGGGAGGGAATGAGCAGTTCTTC. This chain uses TRBV11-3 with TRBJ2-1, with TRBD2 identical over 12 bases. V lost 5 bases and J lost 7; bases outside the gene matches: 9. The CDR3 is made up of 16 amino acids. CDR1 is SGHNT and CDR2 is YENEEA in the germline V gene.